The 23 T cell receptor beta chains in this list originate from one sample, sequenced in a study of post-analysis software for immune sequencing data. Study-level findings and limits: Comparison of patients with controls showed about 5 TRBV segments more frequent in patients, TRBV5-6, TRBV5-1 and TRBV20-1 among them.

Unique molecular identifiers featured in each of the TCR beta cDNA libraries. TCRdb recomputed calls from the PCR reads with MiXCR, one row per CDR3 protein. The sample lists approximately 660,000 distinct CDR3 sequences; 55% to 60% were seen once. For these receptors, no antigen is known. Sequenced material: blood. The receptor set was obtained from a girl between 2 and 10 years old with multiple sclerosis.

The chain joins TRBV6-2 or TRBV6-3 to TRBJ2-3; D remains unclear. V was clipped by 0 bases and J by 5 bases, with 9 bases between them. Germline V CDR1 and CDR2: MNHEY, SVGEGT. The CDR3 is 14 residues long. For the CDR3, the DNA is TGTGCCAGCAGTTACTCGCCAGTTGGAGATACGCAGTATTTT. Its translation is CASSYSPVGDTQYF.

This chain connects TRBV5-1 to TRBJ1-6; no firm D call. The CDR3 sequence is 17 residues long. CDR1 and CDR2 from the germline V gene are SGHRS and YFSETQ. V lost 4 bases to trimming and J lost 10 bases, with 24 bases between them. The CDR3 sequence is CASSTGTSEVGGSPLHF. For the CDR3, the DNA is TGCGCCAGCAGCACCGGAACAAGCGAAGTAGGTGGATCACCCCTCCACTTT.

The chain has TRBV29-1 and TRBJ2-1, with 9 positions matching TRBD1. The CDR3 loop spans 15 amino acids. V lost 1 base, J lost 6 bases, and 7 bases stayed unmatched. Germline V lookup: CDR1 SQVTM, CDR2 ANQGSEA. The CDR3 nucleotides are TGCAGCGTTGAAGGGTGGGACAGGGCCCCCAATGAGCAGTTCTTC. It translates to CSVEGWDRAPNEQFF.

CDR3 sequence: CASSQGTLSSYEQYF. The CDR3 DNA reads as TGTGCCAGCAGCCAGGGGACTTTAAGCTCCTACGAGCAGTACTTC. The chain combines TRBV3-1 with TRBJ2-7, with TRBD2 as a possible D gene (6 bases). The CDR3 has 15 residues. From germline, CDR1 is LGHDT and CDR2 YNNKEL (reference sequence). V lost 3 bases, J lost 0 bases, and 12 bases lay in between.

The genes are TRBV4-1 and TRBJ2-1, with 8 nucleotides matching TRBD2. The V gene's germline CDR1 is MGHRA and CDR2 YSYEKL. The CDR3 runs to 16 residues. After removal of 2 bases from V and 7 bases from J, the junction contained 10 bases not matched to a gene. The CDR3 DNA reads TGCGCCAGCAGCCAAACCCCAGCGGGAGTGGGAAATGAGCAGTTCTTC. As protein: CASSQTPAGVGNEQFF.

The rearrangement uses TRBV20-1 and TRBJ2-1, with TRBD1 identical over 10 bases. Germline V CDR1 and CDR2: DFQATT, SNEGSKA (reference sequence). The CDR3 runs 15 residues. Trimming removed 7 bases from V and 1 base from J; junction bases left unmatched: 7. CDR3 bases: TGCAGTGTTCCGAGACAGGGGGCATCCTACAATGAGCAGTTCTTC. Residues: CSVPRQGASYNEQFF.

The genes are TRBV10-1 and TRBJ2-2, with D unresolved. Germline-derived CDR1 and CDR2 are WNHNN and SYGVQD (reference sequence). V was pared by 2 bases and J by 3 bases, with 7 bases between. CDR3 length: 14 amino acids. The CDR3 DNA follows: TGCGCCAGCAGTGAGGTGCTTTACACCGGGGAGCTGTTTTTT. Translated: CASSEVLYTGELFF.

The chain uses TRBV3-1 and TRBJ2-7; unclear D gene. This CDR3 has 14 amino acids. V was cut by 0 bases and J by 1 base, with 7 bases left in between. CDR1 is LGHDT, CDR2 YNNKEL, per germline (reference sequence). This chain's CDR3 is CASSQDALSYEQYF. DNA of the CDR3: TGTGCCAGCAGCCAAGATGCCCTGTCCTACGAGCAGTACTTC.

The chain uses TRBV11-2 and TRBJ2-1; 7 nucleotides align to TRBD2. The CDR3 sequence is 15 residues long. CDR1 and CDR2 (germline): SGHAT, FQNNGV. Trimming removed 8 bases from V and 6 bases from J; junction bases left unmatched: 13. The DNA for the CDR3 is TGTGCCAGCGGGTTAGCGGTGGGAGGGGTCAATGAGCAGTTCTTC. It specifies CASGLAVGGVNEQFF.

This chain links TRBV20-1 with TRBJ2-1; 8 bases align to TRBD2. Germline lookup yields CDR1 DFQATT and CDR2 SNEGSKA (reference sequence). The CDR3 is 13 residues long. Trimming took 4 bases from V and 4 from J; bases not matched to a gene: 3. For the CDR3, the DNA is TGCAGTGCTAAACTAGCGGATTACAATGAGCAGTTCTTC. Translated, it gives CSAKLADYNEQFF.

The V call is TRBV20-1, the J call TRBJ2-3; D ambiguous. V lost 3 bases to trimming and J lost 5 bases, with 12 bases between them. Germline-derived CDR1 and CDR2 are DFQATT and SNEGSKA (reference sequence). The CDR3 loop spans 13 amino acids. The CDR3 DNA reads as TGCAGTGCTAGGATTGGCTCCCTAGATACGCAGTATTTT. Its translation: CSARIGSLDTQYF.

CDR3 residues: CAISARLAGEVSTDTQYF. CDR3 sequence (DNA): TGTGCCATCAGTGCACGGCTAGCGGGAGAGGTTAGCACAGATACGCAGTATTTT. This sequence joins TRBV10-3 and TRBJ2-3; TRBD2 agrees at 10 bases. The germline gives CDR1 ENHRY, CDR2 SYGVKD. The length of the CDR3 is 18 residues. The J segment lost 0 bases and the V segment lost 4 bases, leaving 10 bases of the junction unmatched.

V usage is TRBV6-8 and J usage is TRBJ2-7; D gene uncertain. This CDR3 has 13 residues. The germline gives CDR1 MNHGY, CDR2 SAAAGT. The ends were cut back, 6 bases at V and 2 bases at J, with 11 bases in the middle. Written as DNA, the CDR3 is TGTGCCAGCAGGAGGCCCAGGACCTACGAGCAGTACTTC. The encoded protein is CASRRPRTYEQYF.

The chain couples TRBV7-3 to TRBJ2-1, with 7 positions matching TRBD2. The V gene's germline CDR1 is SGHTA and CDR2 FQGTGA. CDR3 length: 16 residues. V was pared by 1 base and J by 5 bases, with 8 bases of the junction left unmatched. CDR3 sequence reads: CASSLRSAGVNNEQFF. The CDR3 bases are TGTGCCAGCAGCTTAAGGTCCGCGGGAGTTAACAATGAGCAGTTCTTC.

In its sample, this clonotype was seen a few times. V usage is TRBV20-1 and J usage is TRBJ2-5; TRBD2 matches 7 bases. Germline V lookup: CDR1 DFQATT, CDR2 SNEGSKA (reference sequence). The J segment lost 2 bases and the V segment lost 1 base, leaving 4 bases of the junction unmatched. The CDR3 runs to 14 residues. CDR3 residues: CSARGGLGQETQYF. CDR3 nucleotides: TGCAGTGCTAGAGGCGGACTAGGACAAGAGACCCAGTACTTC.

The chain has TRBV28 and TRBJ1-2, with D possibly matching TRBD1 (5 bases). The CDR3 spans 15 residues. Trimming pared 3 bases from V and 3 bases from J, leaving 14 bases between. Germline loops: CDR1 MDHEN, CDR2 SYDVKM. The CDR3 nucleotides are TGTGCCAGCAGTTTCCGGGACCGAGACCACTATGGCTACACCTTC. Protein product: CASSFRDRDHYGYTF.

This clonotype was found a few times. The V gene is TRBV7-9, the J gene TRBJ2-7; 9 bases align to TRBD1. This CDR3 has 17 amino acids. J lost 5 bases, V lost 4 bases, and 15 bases had no gene match. Germline loops: CDR1 SEHNR, CDR2 FQNEAQ (reference sequence). CDR3 protein: CASSSRGRPGQGHEQYF. The CDR3 bases are TGTGCCAGCAGCTCTAGGGGGAGGCCGGGACAGGGCCACGAGCAGTACTTC.

V and J are TRBV11-2 and TRBJ2-1, with 8 nucleotides matching TRBD2. Germline V gene lookup returns CDR1 SGHAT and CDR2 FQNNGV. The CDR3 extends over 16 amino acids. V was pared by 6 bases and J by 0 bases, with 7 bases of the junction left unmatched. The CDR3, as DNA: TGTGCCAGCAGGGGATTAGCGGGGAGCTCCTACAATGAGCAGTTCTTC. This codes for CASRGLAGSSYNEQFF.

The chain combines TRBV5-1 with TRBJ2-1, with 8 bases aligning to TRBD1. V was pared by 5 bases and J by 1 base, with 5 bases of the junction left unmatched. CDR3 length: 15 amino acids. Germline lookup yields CDR1 SGHRS and CDR2 YFSETQ. The CDR3 here is CASRRWDRSYNEQFF. CDR3 DNA: TGCGCCAGCAGACGATGGGACAGGTCCTACAATGAGCAGTTCTTC.

The chain combines TRBV20-1 with TRBJ2-5, with D possibly being TRBD1 or TRBD2 (5 bases each). Germline V gene data show CDR1 as DFQATT and CDR2 as SNEGSKA (reference sequence). Deletions cut 5 bases from V and 5 bases from J, with 18 bases between. This CDR3 comprises 14 residues. CDR3 amino acids: CSAPQSSWGETQYF. CDR3 DNA: TGCAGTGCTCCCCAAAGTTCATGGGGGGAGACCCAGTACTTC.

The V gene is TRBV7-3, the J gene TRBJ2-2; 8 bases are a match to TRBD2. CDR1 is SGHTA, CDR2 FQGTGA, per germline. J lost 5 bases, V lost 6 bases, and 11 bases had no gene match. The CDR3 is 16 residues long. The chain's CDR3 is CASSPSGTRVTGELFF. The CDR3 DNA reads TGTGCCAGCAGTCCGAGCGGGACTAGGGTAACCGGGGAGCTGTTTTTT.

As concerns this clonotype: Mismatch with germline at one junction end may stem from a read error. This chain uses TRBV29-1 with TRBJ1-2; D call uncertain. CDR3 length: 11 residues. Germline assignment: CDR1 SQVTM and CDR2 ANQGSEA. CDR3 loop: CRVLGIYGYTF. The CDR3 nucleotides read TGCCGCGTTCTAGGGATCTATGGCTACACCTTC.

The rearrangement links TRBV6-5 to TRBJ1-1, with a possible D match to TRBD1 (5 bases). This CDR3 has 16 amino acids. Trimming removed 5 bases at V and 4 bases at J, with 20 bases between. Per the germline V gene, CDR1 is MNHEY and CDR2 is SVGAGI. The CDR3 spells CASSPTAGWMGTEAFF. The CDR3 region has the DNA TGTGCCAGCAGTCCAACGGCAGGGTGGATGGGCACTGAAGCTTTCTTT.